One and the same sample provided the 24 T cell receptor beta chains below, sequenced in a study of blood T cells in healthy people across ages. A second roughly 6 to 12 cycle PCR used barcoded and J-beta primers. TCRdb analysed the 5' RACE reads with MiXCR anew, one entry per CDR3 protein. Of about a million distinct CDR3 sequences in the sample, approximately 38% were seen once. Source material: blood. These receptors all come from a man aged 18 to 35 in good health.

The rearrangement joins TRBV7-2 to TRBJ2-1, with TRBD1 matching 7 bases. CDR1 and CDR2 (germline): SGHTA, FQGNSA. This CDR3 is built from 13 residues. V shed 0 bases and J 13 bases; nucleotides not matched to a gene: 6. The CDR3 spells CASSLARQGDQFF. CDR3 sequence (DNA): TGTGCCAGCAGCTTAGCCCGCCAGGGGGACCAGTTCTTC.

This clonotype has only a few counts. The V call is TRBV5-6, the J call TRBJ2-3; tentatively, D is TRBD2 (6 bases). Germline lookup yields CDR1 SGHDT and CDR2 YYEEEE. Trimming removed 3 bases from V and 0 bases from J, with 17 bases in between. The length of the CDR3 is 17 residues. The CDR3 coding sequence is TGTGCCAGCAGCTGGGGACCGGGACTGATGAGCACAGATACGCAGTATTTT. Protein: CASSWGPGLMSTDTQYF.

CDR3: CSASGGTRNTEAFF. The CDR3 DNA sequence: TGCAGTGCTAGCGGGGGGACCAGGAACACTGAAGCTTTCTTT. V gene TRBV20-1 combines with J gene TRBJ1-1; a possible D gene is TRBD1 (5 bases). The CDR3 loop spans 14 amino acids. Per germline, CDR1 DFQATT and CDR2 SNEGSKA (reference sequence). The germline V and J ends were trimmed by 3 bases and 1 base, with 12 bases remaining between them.

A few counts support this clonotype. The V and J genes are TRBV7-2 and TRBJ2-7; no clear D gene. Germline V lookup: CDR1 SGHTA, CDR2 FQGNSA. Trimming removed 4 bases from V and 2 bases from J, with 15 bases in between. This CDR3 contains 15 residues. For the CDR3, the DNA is TGTGCCAGCAGCTCCCTTCCAGACACCACCTACGAGCAGTACTTC. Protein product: CASSSLPDTTYEQYF.

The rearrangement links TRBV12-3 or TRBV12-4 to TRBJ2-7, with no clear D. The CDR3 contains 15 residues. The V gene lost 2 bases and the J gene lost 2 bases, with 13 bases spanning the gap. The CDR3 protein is CASSLSSSGPYEQYF. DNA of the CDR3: TGTGCCAGCAGTTTATCCTCGTCTGGGCCCTACGAGCAGTACTTC.

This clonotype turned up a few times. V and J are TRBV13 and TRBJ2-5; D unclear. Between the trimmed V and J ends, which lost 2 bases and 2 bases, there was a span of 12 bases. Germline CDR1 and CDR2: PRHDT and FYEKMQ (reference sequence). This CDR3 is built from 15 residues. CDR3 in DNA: TGTGCCAGCAGCTTAACCGACCAACTTCAAGAGACCCAGTACTTC. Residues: CASSLTDQLQETQYF.

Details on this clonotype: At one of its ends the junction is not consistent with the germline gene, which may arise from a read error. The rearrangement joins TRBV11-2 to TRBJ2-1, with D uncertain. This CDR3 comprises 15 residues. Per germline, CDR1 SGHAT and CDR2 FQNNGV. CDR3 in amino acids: CAGSLEKGSYNEQFF. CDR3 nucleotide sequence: TGTGCCGGCAGCTTAGAAAAAGGCTCCTACAATGAGCAGTTCTTC. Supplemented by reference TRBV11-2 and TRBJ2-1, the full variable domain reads EAGVAQSPRYKIIEKRQSVAFWCNPISGHATLYWYQQILGQGPKLLIQFQNNGVVDDSQLPKDRFSAERLKGVDSTLKIQPAKLEDSAVYLCAGSLEKGSYNEQFFGPGTRLTVL.

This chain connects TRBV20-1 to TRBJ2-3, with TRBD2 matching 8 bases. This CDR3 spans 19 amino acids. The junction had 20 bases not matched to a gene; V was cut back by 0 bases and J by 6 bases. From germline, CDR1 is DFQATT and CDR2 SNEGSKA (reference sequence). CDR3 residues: CSARDYLASGGGQGDTQYF. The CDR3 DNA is TGCAGTGCTAGAGATTATCTCGCGTCGGGCGGGGGGCAGGGGGATACGCAGTATTTT.

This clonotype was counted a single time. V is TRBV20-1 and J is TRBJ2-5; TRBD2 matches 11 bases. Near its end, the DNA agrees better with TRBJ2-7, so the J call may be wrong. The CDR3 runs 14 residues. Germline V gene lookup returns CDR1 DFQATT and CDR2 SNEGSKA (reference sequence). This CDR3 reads CSASFTSGSSEQYF. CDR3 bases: TGCAGTGCCAGTTTCACTAGCGGGAGTAGCGAGCAGTACTTC.

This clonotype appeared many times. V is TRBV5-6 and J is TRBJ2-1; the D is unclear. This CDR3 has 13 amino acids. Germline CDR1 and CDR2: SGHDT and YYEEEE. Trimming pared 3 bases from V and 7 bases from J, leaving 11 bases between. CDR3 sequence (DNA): TGTGCCAGCAGCTCCCAGACTGTGAATGAGCAGTTCTTC. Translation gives CASSSQTVNEQFF.

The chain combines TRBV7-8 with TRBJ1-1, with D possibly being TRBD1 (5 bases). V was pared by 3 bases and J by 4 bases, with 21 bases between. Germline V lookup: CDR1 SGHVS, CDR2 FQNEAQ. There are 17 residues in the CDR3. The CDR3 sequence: CASSLGPSHPDGTEAFF. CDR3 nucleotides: TGTGCCAGCAGCTTGGGGCCCTCCCATCCCGATGGCACTGAAGCTTTCTTT.

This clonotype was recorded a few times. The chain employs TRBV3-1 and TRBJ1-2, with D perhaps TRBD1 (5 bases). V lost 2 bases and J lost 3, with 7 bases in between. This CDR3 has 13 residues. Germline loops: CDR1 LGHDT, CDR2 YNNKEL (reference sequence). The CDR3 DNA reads TGTGCCAGCAGCCAAATGACAGACTATGGCTACACCTTC. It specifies CASSQMTDYGYTF.

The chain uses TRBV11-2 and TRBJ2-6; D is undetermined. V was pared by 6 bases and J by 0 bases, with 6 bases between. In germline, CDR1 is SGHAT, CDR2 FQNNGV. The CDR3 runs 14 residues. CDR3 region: CASRGLSGANVLTF. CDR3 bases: TGTGCCAGCAGGGGCCTCTCTGGGGCCAACGTCCTGACTTTC.

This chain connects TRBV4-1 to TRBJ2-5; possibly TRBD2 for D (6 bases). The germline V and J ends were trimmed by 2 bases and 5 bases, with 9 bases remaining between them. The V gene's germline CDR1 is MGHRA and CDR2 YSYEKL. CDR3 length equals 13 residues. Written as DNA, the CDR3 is TGCGCCAGCAGCCAATGGAGGGGTGAGACCCAGTACTTC. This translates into CASSQWRGETQYF.

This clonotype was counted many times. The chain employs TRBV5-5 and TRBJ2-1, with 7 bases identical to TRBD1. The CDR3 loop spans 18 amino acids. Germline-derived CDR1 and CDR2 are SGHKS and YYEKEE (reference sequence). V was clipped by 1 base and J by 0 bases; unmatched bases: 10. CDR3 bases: TGTGCCAGCAGCTTGCCGTTGGCCAGGGGGAGCTCCTACAATGAGCAGTTCTTC. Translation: CASSLPLARGSSYNEQFF.

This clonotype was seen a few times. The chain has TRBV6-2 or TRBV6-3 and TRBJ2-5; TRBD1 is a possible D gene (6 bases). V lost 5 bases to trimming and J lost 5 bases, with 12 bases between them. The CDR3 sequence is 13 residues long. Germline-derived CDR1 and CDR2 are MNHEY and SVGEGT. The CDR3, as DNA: TGTGCCAGCAGTATACAGGGATCGGAGACCCAGTACTTC. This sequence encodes CASSIQGSETQYF.

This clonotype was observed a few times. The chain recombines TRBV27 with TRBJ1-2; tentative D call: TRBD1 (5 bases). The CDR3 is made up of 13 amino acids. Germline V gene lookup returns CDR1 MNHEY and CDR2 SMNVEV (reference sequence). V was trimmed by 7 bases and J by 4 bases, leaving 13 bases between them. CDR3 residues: CASTPGRGYGYTF. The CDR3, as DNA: TGTGCCAGCACCCCCGGGAGGGGCTATGGCTACACCTTC.

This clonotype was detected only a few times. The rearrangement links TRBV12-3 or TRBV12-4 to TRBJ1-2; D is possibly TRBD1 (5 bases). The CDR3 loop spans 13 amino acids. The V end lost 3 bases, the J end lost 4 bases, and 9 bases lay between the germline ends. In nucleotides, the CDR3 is TGTGCCAGCAGTTTTGGGGGTTTCTATGGCTACACCTTC. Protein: CASSFGGFYGYTF.

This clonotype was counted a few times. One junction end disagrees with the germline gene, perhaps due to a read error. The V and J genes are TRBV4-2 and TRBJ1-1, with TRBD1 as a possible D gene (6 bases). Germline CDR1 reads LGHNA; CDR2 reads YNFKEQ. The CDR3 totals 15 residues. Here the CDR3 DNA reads TGTGCCGGCAGCCAAGTAAGCAGGGGTGCCACTGAAGCTTTCTTT. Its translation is CAGSQVSRGATEAFF.

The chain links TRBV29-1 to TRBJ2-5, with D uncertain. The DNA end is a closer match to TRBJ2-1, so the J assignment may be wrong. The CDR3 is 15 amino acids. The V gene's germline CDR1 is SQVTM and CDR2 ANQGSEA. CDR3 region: CSVEDRGRTQETQFF. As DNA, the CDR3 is TGCAGCGTTGAAGATCGAGGCAGAACCCAAGAGACCCAGTTCTTC.

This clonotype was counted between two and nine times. The CDR3 DNA is TGTGCCAGCAGCTCGACTAGCGGGGCCTACGAGCAGTACTTC. It encodes CASSSTSGAYEQYF. The rearrangement joins TRBV7-2 to TRBJ2-7, with TRBD2 identical over 11 bases. The CDR3 is 14 amino acids. In germline, CDR1 is SGHTA, CDR2 FQGNSA. The V and J ends lost 4 bases and 2 bases, in that order; junction bases with no gene match: 1.

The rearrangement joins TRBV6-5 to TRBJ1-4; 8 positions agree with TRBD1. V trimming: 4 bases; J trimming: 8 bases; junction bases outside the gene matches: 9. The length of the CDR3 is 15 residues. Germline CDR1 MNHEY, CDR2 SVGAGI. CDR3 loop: CASSSKTGGREKLFF. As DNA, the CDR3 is TGTGCCAGCAGTTCCAAAACAGGGGGAAGGGAAAAACTGTTTTTT.

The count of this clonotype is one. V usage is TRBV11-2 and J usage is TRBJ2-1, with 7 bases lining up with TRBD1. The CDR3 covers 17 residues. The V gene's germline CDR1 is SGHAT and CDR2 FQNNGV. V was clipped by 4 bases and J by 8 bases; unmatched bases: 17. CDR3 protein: CASSSQGTLTGLDEQFF. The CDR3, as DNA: TGTGCCAGCAGCTCCCAGGGGACCCTGACAGGGCTTGATGAGCAGTTCTTC.

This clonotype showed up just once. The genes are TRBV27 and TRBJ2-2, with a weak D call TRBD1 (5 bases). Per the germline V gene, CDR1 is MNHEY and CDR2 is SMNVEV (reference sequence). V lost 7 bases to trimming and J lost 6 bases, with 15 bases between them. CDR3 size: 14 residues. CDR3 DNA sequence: TGTGCCAGCACCCCTATAGGGGTCCCCGGGGAGCTGTTTTTT. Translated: CASTPIGVPGELFF.